This T cell receptor beta chain was found in a study of T cells after yellow fever vaccination. For TCR, cDNA came from 5'RACE template switching, which added a universal primer site and UMIs. From the 5' RACE reads, TCRdb called clonotypes with MiXCR, one entry per CDR3 protein. The sample contains 500,000 to 650,000 distinct CDR3 sequences, 10% to 15% of which appear only once. This CDR3 has 14 residues. The J segment lost 2 bases and the V segment lost 4 bases, leaving 3 bases of the junction unmatched. Germline lookup yields CDR1 DFQATT and CDR2 SNEGSKA (reference sequence). At least ten counts were recorded for this clonotype.

This chain joins TRBV20-1 and TRBJ2-2; TRBD2 matches at 8 bases. Sequencing used PBMCs, obtained on the day of the yellow fever booster vaccination. The TCR comes from a man aged 25 to 40 who received the YFV17D yellow fever vaccine. The CDR3 loop is CSAILAGNTGELFF. CDR3 nucleotides: TGCAGTGCTATTTTAGCGGGAAACACCGGGGAGCTGTTTTTT.